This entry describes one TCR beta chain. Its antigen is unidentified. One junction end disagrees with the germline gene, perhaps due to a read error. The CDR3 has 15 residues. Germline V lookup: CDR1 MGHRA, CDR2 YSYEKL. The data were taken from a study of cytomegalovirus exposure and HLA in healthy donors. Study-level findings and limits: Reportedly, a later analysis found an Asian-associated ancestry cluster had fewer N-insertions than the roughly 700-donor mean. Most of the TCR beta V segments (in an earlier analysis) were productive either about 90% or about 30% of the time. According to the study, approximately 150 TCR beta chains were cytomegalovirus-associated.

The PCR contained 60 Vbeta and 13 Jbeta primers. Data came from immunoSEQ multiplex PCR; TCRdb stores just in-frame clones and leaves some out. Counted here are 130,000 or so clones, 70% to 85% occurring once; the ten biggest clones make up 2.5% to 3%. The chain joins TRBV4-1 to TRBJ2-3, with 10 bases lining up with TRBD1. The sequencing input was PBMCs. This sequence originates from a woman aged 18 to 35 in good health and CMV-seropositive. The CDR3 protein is CASSHGTGATDMQYF. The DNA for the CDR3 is TGCGCCAGCAGCCATGGGACAGGGGCCACAGATATGCAGTATTTT.